Sequencing of this T cell receptor beta chain was carried out in a study of blood T cell repertoires in COVID-19. Study overall: Acute-phase and convalescent COVID-19 samples originated in the United States, Italy and Spain.

Trimming cost V 6 bases and J 6 bases, with 10 bases left between them. CDR1 is MNHEY, CDR2 SMNVEV, per germline (reference sequence). The CDR3 is 12 residues long. Sequencing was performed with immunoSEQ multiplex PCR; in TCRdb, only in-frame clones are kept and a portion is missing. Of 210,000 or so clones listed, over 75% are singletons. This receptor was identified in a man aged 40-49 years with active or convalescent COVID-19. Sequenced: peripheral blood. The gene calls are TRBV27 and TRBJ2-3; the D gene is possibly TRBD2 (5 bases). CDR3 amino acids: CASRNVADTQYF. The CDR3 DNA is TGTGCCAGCAGGAATGTAGCGGATACGCAGTATTTT.